The 13 T cell receptor beta chains reported below all come from one sample, sequenced in a study of cytomegalovirus exposure and HLA in healthy donors. The repertoire was sequenced with immunoSEQ multiplex PCR; TCRdb's copy has only in-frame clones and lacks some. The sample records 150,000 or so clones, about 91% being singletons. What was sequenced was PBMCs. These receptors were obtained from a young woman in good health and CMV-seronegative.

This clone showed up just once. The CDR3 coding sequence is TGCGCCAGCAGCTTGGAGGCGGCCGAAGAGACCCAGTACTTC. Its protein product is CASSLEAAEETQYF. The V call is TRBV5-1, the J call TRBJ2-5, with D unclear. The CDR3 length is 14 residues. V lost 0 bases to trimming and J lost 3 bases, with 9 bases between them. Germline CDR1 and CDR2: SGHRS and YFSETQ.

The chain recombines TRBV2 with TRBJ2-7, with 9 bases that match TRBD2. CDR3 length equals 18 residues. Trimming took 5 bases from V and 3 from J; bases not matched to a gene: 17. CDR1 SNHLY and CDR2 FYNNEI come from the germline V gene. The CDR3 is CASSTPGLAAYWDYEQYF. For the CDR3, the DNA is TGTGCCAGCAGTACACCGGGACTAGCAGCCTACTGGGACTACGAGCAGTACTTC.

DNA of the CDR3: TGTGCCAGCAGTGCCACAGTTAGCAATCAGCCCCAGCATTTT. Protein: CASSATVSNQPQHF. The rearrangement links TRBV2 to TRBJ1-5; D not resolved. The CDR3 is 14 amino acids. V dropped 4 bases and J dropped 0 bases, with 7 bases sitting between them. Germline V gene data show CDR1 as SNHLY and CDR2 as FYNNEI.

This rearrangement joins TRBV18 to TRBJ1-1; perhaps TRBD1 as D (6 bases). The CDR3 extends over 12 amino acids. CDR1 KGHSH and CDR2 LQKENI come from the germline V gene. V dropped 3 bases and J dropped 10 bases, with 12 bases sitting between them. The DNA of the CDR3 is TGTGCCAGCTCACCTCCGGACAGCGTAGCTTTCTTT. This gives the protein CASSPPDSVAFF.

The chain recombines TRBV18 with TRBJ2-3; D perhaps matches TRBD2 (5 bases). Germline CDR1 reads KGHSH; CDR2 reads LQKENI. V lost 3 bases, J lost 2 bases, and 6 bases lay in between. The CDR3 has 13 amino acids. The CDR3 here is CASSPDSTDTQYF. DNA for the CDR3: TGTGCCAGCTCACCGGACTCCACAGATACGCAGTATTTT.

This clone was recorded once. The rearrangement uses TRBV2 and TRBJ2-6; no clear D. Trimming pared 1 base from V and 0 bases from J, leaving 13 bases between. Germline V lookup: CDR1 SNHLY, CDR2 FYNNEI. The CDR3 loop spans 18 amino acids. In DNA, the CDR3 is TGTGCCAGCAGTGAAGGGGTCAGGCGATACTCTGGGGCCAACGTCCTGACTTTC. Translating it yields CASSEGVRRYSGANVLTF.

By sample share, this clone is medium-sized. V gene TRBV6-1 combines with J gene TRBJ1-6; D gene uncertain. The germline gives CDR1 MNHNS, CDR2 SASEGT. The length of the CDR3 is 15 residues. Trimming shortened V by 2 bases and J by 7 bases, and 12 bases separated the two germline ends. CDR3 coding DNA: TGTGCCAGCAGTGAAAGAGCTGGAGAAAATTCACCCCTCCACTTT. Translated, it gives CASSERAGENSPLHF.

This sequence joins TRBV4-1 and TRBJ1-3; the D gene is possibly TRBD1 (5 bases). Germline V gives CDR1 MGHRA, CDR2 YSYEKL. This CDR3 is 15 amino acids long. Trimming stripped 3 bases from V and 2 bases from J, with 11 bases between. The CDR3 loop is CASSHREQTGNTIYF. In DNA form, the CDR3 reads TGCGCCAGCAGCCACAGGGAACAGACTGGAAACACCATATATTTT.

V usage is TRBV7-9 and J usage is TRBJ1-2; 8 nucleotides match TRBD1. The junction had 13 bases not matched to a gene; V was cut back by 4 bases and J by 6 bases. The germline V gene has CDR1 SEHNR and CDR2 FQNEAQ (reference sequence). This CDR3 comprises 16 residues. The CDR3 sequence is CASSSLETGELNGYTF. The CDR3 DNA sequence: TGTGCCAGCAGCTCCCTGGAGACAGGGGAACTAAATGGCTACACCTTC.

V usage is TRBV5-1 and J usage is TRBJ2-5; D gene ambiguous. CDR1 is SGHRS, CDR2 YFSETQ, per germline. CDR3 size: 12 residues. V lost 4 bases to trimming and J lost 5 bases, with 9 bases between them. CDR3 sequence reads: CASSQVLETQYF. The CDR3 nucleotides are TGCGCCAGCAGCCAGGTTTTGGAGACCCAGTACTTC.

The rearrangement links TRBV5-1 to TRBJ1-1, with 8 bases aligning to TRBD1. J lost 1 base, V lost 6 bases, and 11 bases had no gene match. The CDR3 extends over 16 amino acids. CDR1 is SGHRS, CDR2 YFSETQ, per germline. CDR3 nucleotides: TGCGCCAGCACTAACCCCCCCGGGACAGGGAACACTGAAGCTTTCTTT. It translates to CASTNPPGTGNTEAFF.

The V and J genes are TRBV5-1 and TRBJ2-5, with 14 bases matching TRBD2. The germline V gene encodes CDR1 SGHRS and CDR2 YFSETQ. The CDR3 length is 18 residues. The trim removed 3 bases at V and 5 bases at J, leaving 12 bases unmatched. The CDR3 is CASSSLGTSGGAGETQYF. CDR3 DNA sequence: TGCGCCAGCAGCTCCTTAGGGACTAGCGGGGGTGCGGGGGAGACCCAGTACTTC.

The chain couples TRBV27 to TRBJ2-5; 13 nucleotides line up with TRBD2. The trim removed 5 bases at V and 3 bases at J, leaving 6 bases unmatched. The CDR3 is 16 residues long. The germline V gene encodes CDR1 MNHEY and CDR2 SMNVEV (reference sequence). The CDR3 DNA is TGTGCCAGCAGTCTAGCCGGGACTAGCGGGGAAGAGACCCAGTACTTC. Translating it yields CASSLAGTSGEETQYF.